Below, one TCR beta chain is given with its context. With 5 bases removed from V and 2 bases from J, the gap between germline ends came to 10 bases. The CDR3 totals 14 residues. Germline V gene lookup returns CDR1 SNHLY and CDR2 FYNNEI. The data stem from a study of blood T cell repertoires in COVID-19. Across the whole study: The analysed material was cDNA or gDNA that came from T cells, B-cell-depleted T cells, or PBMCs.

Per the original methods: Reference gene primer amplification in the assay estimated nucleated cell counts. Measured with immunoSEQ multiplex PCR; TCRdb has only the in-frame clones, and not every one. V and J calls and clone size are given by that table; D and trimming were obtained from the DNA. Of around 100,000 clones in the sample, 85% were seen once. This TCR came from a man between 50 and 59 years old with active or convalescent COVID-19. The chain couples TRBV2 to TRBJ1-3; a possible D gene is TRBD1 (6 bases). Sequencing was done on a sample of peripheral blood. The CDR3 coding sequence is TGTGCCAGCAGTATACAGGGTACTGGAAACACCATATATTTT. This encodes CASSIQGTGNTIYF.